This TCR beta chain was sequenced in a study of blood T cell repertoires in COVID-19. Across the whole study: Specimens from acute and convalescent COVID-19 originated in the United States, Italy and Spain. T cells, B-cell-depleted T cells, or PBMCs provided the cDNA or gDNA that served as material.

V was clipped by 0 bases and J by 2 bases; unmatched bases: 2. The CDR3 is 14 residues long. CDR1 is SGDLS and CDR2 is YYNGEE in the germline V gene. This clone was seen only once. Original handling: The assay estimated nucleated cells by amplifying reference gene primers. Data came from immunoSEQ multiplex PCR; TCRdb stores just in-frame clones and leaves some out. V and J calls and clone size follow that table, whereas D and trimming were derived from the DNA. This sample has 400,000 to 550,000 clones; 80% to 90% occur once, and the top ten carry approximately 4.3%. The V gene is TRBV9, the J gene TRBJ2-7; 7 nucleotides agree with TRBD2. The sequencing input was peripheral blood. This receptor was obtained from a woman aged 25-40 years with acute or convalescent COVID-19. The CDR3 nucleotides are TGTGCCAGCAGCGTAGAGGCGGGGGCCTACGAGCAGTACTTC. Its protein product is CASSVEAGAYEQYF. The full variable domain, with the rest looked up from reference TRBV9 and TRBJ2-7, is DSGVTQTPKHLITATGQRVTLRCSPRSGDLSVYWYQQSLDQGLQFLIQYYNGEERAKGNILERFSAQQFPDLHSELNLSSLELGDSALYFCASSVEAGAYEQYFGPGTRLTVT.